This is a list of T cell receptor beta chains from one sample in a study of T cell responses to AZD1222 COVID-19 vaccine. Assay used: immunoSEQ multiplex PCR; TCRdb lists only in-frame clones, some missing. The table lists some 150,000 clones, around 90% of them singletons, with about 3.3% in the top ten. The source material was peripheral blood, sampled 28 days after the second AZD1222 dose. Receptor source: an adult who received the AZD1222 COVID-19 vaccine. CDR3s include the opening cysteine and the closing phenylalanine or tryptophan. D genes are given only for firm matches. Clone size is stated in some rows and not others, as once, few, many or a class when expanded.

V	size	D	J	DNA	CDR3
TRBV10-3	NA	NA	TRBJ1-2	TGTGCCATCAGTGAAGGCAGGGAGGGTGGCTACACCTTC	CAISEGREGGYTF
TRBV5-4	NA	TRBD2	TRBJ2-6	TGTGCCAGCAGCTTAGCAGGGAGGGGCTCTGGGGCCAACGTCCTGACTTTC	CASSLAGRGSGANVLTF
TRBV10-2	NA	NA	TRBJ1-1	TGCGCCAGCAGTGAGTCCTACTCGTTTTTACGCACTGAAGCTTTCTTT	CASSESYSFLRTEAFF
TRBV19	NA	TRBD1	TRBJ1-2	TGTGCCAGTAGTGCTATATTCCGGGACAGAAAATATGGCTACACCTTC	CASSAIFRDRKYGYTF
TRBV14	NA	NA	TRBJ1-1	TGTGCCAGCAGCCAGGGACTGAGGACTGAAGCTTTCTTT	CASSQGLRTEAFF
TRBV5-4	once	NA	TRBJ1-6	TGTGCCAGCAGCTTGGTGGACAAAAATTCACCCCTCCACTTT	CASSLVDKNSPLHF
TRBV2	NA	TRBD2	TRBJ2-1	TGTGCCAGCATCCCTCTAGCGGGAGATGGTGAGCAGTTCTTC	CASIPLAGDGEQFF
TRBV9	NA	TRBD1	TRBJ2-4	TGTGCCAGCAGCGTAGCTTGGGACAGGGGGGAGCGGACCAAAAACATTCAGTACTTC	CASSVAWDRGERTKNIQYF
TRBV2	NA	NA	TRBJ2-7	TGTGCCAGCAGTGCTTTCGGGTCGGTAGACGAGCAGTACTTC	CASSAFGSVDEQYF
TRBV7-2	NA	TRBD1	TRBJ1-1	TGTGCCAGCAGCACGGACAGGGTCTCTAGCGGAGCTTTCTTT	CASSTDRVSSGAFF
TRBV19	few	NA	TRBJ1-5	TGTGCCAGTAGTATAGTCAGGTTGGATAGCAATCAGCCCCAGCATTTT	CASSIVRLDSNQPQHF
TRBV6-5	NA	NA	TRBJ2-3	TGTGCCAGCAGGGGGGCGGATACGCAGTATTTT	CASRGADTQYF
TRBV19	NA	NA	TRBJ1-3	TGTGCCAGTAGTATAGGTTCTGGAAACACCATATATTTT	CASSIGSGNTIYF
TRBV23-1	once	TRBD2	TRBJ2-1	TGCGCCAGCAGTCAATCGTTAGCGGGAGGAGGTAATGAGCAGTTCTTC	CASSQSLAGGGNEQFF
TRBV7-9	once	TRBD1	TRBJ1-1	TGTGCCAGCAGGGGGGGGACAGTGAACACTGAAGCTTTCTTT	CASRGGTVNTEAFF
TRBV11-2	NA	NA	TRBJ1-2	TGTGCCAGCAGCTCGTGGGATCAGGGAGACTATGGCTACACCTTC	CASSSWDQGDYGYTF
TRBV27	once	TRBD1	TRBJ1-1	TGTGCCAGCCCACGTCTTGTAAGTAGGGGGCGCGGGACTGAAGCTTTCTTT	CASPRLVSRGRGTEAFF
TRBV7-9	NA	NA	TRBJ1-1	TGTGCCAGCAGGCCTACAGGGCCCAACACTGAAGCTTTCTTT	CASRPTGPNTEAFF
TRBV7-9	few	NA	TRBJ1-4	TGTGCCAGCAGCTTAGCGCGCGGGGGAACCGAAAAACTGTTTTTT	CASSLARGGTEKLFF
TRBV4-1	NA	NA	TRBJ2-7	TGCGCCAGCAGCCAAGGTATCGCCTACGAGCAGTACTTC	CASSQGIAYEQYF
TRBV5-6	NA	NA	TRBJ1-3	TGTGCCAGCAGCCCAACATGGACCTATGGAAACACCATATATTTT	CASSPTWTYGNTIYF
TRBV5-4	NA	TRBD1	TRBJ1-2	TGTGCCAGCAGCTTTCGGACAGGGGCGTGGACAGAAGGCTACACCTTC	CASSFRTGAWTEGYTF
TRBV11-2	NA	NA	TRBJ1-1	TGTGCCAGCAGCTTAGGATTCAGGGGTACTGAAGCTTTCTTT	CASSLGFRGTEAFF
TRBV2	NA	TRBD2	TRBJ2-5	TGTGCCAGCAGACCCGCACTAGCGGGGGTGTACCAAGAGACCCAGTACTTC	CASRPALAGVYQETQYF
TRBV19	NA	TRBD1	TRBJ1-1	TGTGCCAGTAGTATCCCGGGACAGGGGAACACTGAAGCTTTCTTT	CASSIPGQGNTEAFF
TRBV7-9	NA	NA	TRBJ2-1	TGTGCCAGCAGCCCCCGACTGGACAATGAGCAGTTCTTC	CASSPRLDNEQFF
TRBV6-4	NA	NA	TRBJ1-2	TGTGCCAGCAGCGATGAGGGAATGGGTGGCTACACCTTC	CASSDEGMGGYTF
TRBV9	NA	TRBD2	TRBJ2-5	TGTGCCAGCAGCCCCCGGGGGGGGCAGGAGACCCAGTACTTC	CASSPRGGQETQYF
TRBV11-1	NA	NA	TRBJ2-7	TGTGCCAGCAGCTTAGGTCACTACGAGCAGTACTTC	CASSLGHYEQYF
TRBV7-9	NA	NA	TRBJ1-1	TGTGCCAGCAGCCGCGGACGGGAAGCTTTCTTT	CASSRGREAFF
TRBV7-9	NA	NA	TRBJ2-1	TGTGCCAGCAGCCGGCAGGGGCTTTCCTCCTACAATGAGCAGTTCTTC	CASSRQGLSSYNEQFF
TRBV30	NA	NA	TRBJ2-5	TGTGCCTGGAGTACCCGGGGGCTCCACCAAGAGACCCAGTACTTC	CAWSTRGLHQETQYF
TRBV5-5	NA	NA	TRBJ1-2	TGTGCCAGCAGTTCGGAGGGTTCTGGCTACACCTTC	CASSSEGSGYTF